One sample yielded the 5 T cell receptor beta chains listed below, sequenced in a study of shared clonotypes between healthy human individuals. The data were produced by immunoSEQ multiplex PCR, yet TCRdb's version contains in-frame clones alone and is incomplete. Of 2 million to 2.5 million clones listed, approximately 95% are singletons. The sequencing sample was made of naive CD4+ T cells sorted from blood. Subset described: CD45RA+ positively selected. The receptors here all came from a man between 18 and 35 years old in good health.

In this sample, this clone turned up once. The genes are TRBV5-1 and TRBJ2-3; the match to TRBD2 covers 9 bases. Germline CDR1 and CDR2: SGHRS and YFSETQ. The CDR3 loop spans 16 amino acids. The trim removed 3 bases at V and 6 bases at J, leaving 11 bases unmatched. CDR3: CASSSLAGGPSDTQYF. As DNA, the CDR3 is TGCGCCAGCAGCTCCCTGGCGGGGGGGCCGTCGGATACGCAGTATTTT. The entire variable domain, with the rest obtained from reference TRBV5-1 and TRBJ2-3, is as follows: KAGVTQTPRYLIKTRGQQVTLSCSPISGHRSVSWYQQTPGQGLQFLFEYFSETQRNKGNFPGRFSGRQFSNSRSEMNVSTLELGDSALYLCASSSLAGGPSDTQYFGPGTRLTVL.

The chain employs TRBV6-5 and TRBJ2-7; TRBD2 matches 11 bases. Per germline, CDR1 MNHEY and CDR2 SVGAGI. The CDR3 is 15 residues long. J was trimmed by 2 bases and V by 6 bases; bases with no gene match: 6. CDR3 nucleotides: TGTGCCAGCAGACCGACTAGCGGGAACACCTACGAGCAGTACTTC. This translates into CASRPTSGNTYEQYF.

This chain joins TRBV7-9 and TRBJ2-1; 10 bases are shared with TRBD1. The CDR3 runs to 15 residues. The ends lost 5 bases at V and 2 bases at J; junction bases unmatched: 3. Germline V gene data show CDR1 as SEHNR and CDR2 as FQNEAQ (reference sequence). CDR3 loop: CASSQTGGTYNEQFF. DNA for the CDR3: TGTGCCAGCAGCCAGACAGGGGGCACCTACAATGAGCAGTTCTTC.

V is TRBV5-1 and J is TRBJ2-1; 9 bases line up with TRBD2. Trimming at V came to 4 bases and at J to 2 bases, leaving 10 bases not matched to a gene. Looked up from germline, CDR1 is SGHRS and CDR2 is YFSETQ. The CDR3 length is 17 residues. This chain's CDR3 is CASSRTPGLAAYNEQFF. CDR3 DNA sequence: TGCGCCAGCAGCAGGACACCGGGACTAGCTGCCTACAATGAGCAGTTCTTC.

Written as DNA, the CDR3 is TGTGCCAGCAGTTTAAAGGAAATGAGCCGGGACCTGAGGGGCTCACCCCTCCACTTT. This codes for CASSLKEMSRDLRGSPLHF. The rearrangement links TRBV27 to TRBJ1-6; D perhaps matches TRBD1 (5 bases). This CDR3 region has 19 residues. The germline CDR1 and CDR2 sequences are MNHEY and SMNVEV (reference sequence). V was pared by 2 bases and J by 10 bases, with 27 bases between.